Listed here is a single T cell receptor (beta chain). The length of the CDR3 is 13 residues. Germline assignment: CDR1 SQVTM and CDR2 ANQGSEA. Trimming removed 6 bases at V and 0 bases at J, with 11 bases between. These data originate in a study of blood T cell repertoires in COVID-19. Study information: The origin of the acute and convalescent COVID-19 samples was the United States, Italy and Spain.

Per the study methods: For nucleated cells, counts were estimated from reference gene primer amplification. Data came from immunoSEQ multiplex PCR; TCRdb stores just in-frame clones and leaves some out. The D gene and trimming were derived from the DNA, and the V and J assignments and clone size from that table. Of roughly 200,000 clones in the sample, around nine tenths were seen once. The V call is TRBV29-1, the J call TRBJ1-1; D gene ambiguous. The sample comprised peripheral blood. This receptor was obtained from a man in his forties with active or convalescent COVID-19. This CDR3 is CSVTEDLNTEAFF. CDR3 DNA: TGCAGCGTCACCGAGGATCTGAACACTGAAGCTTTCTTT. Looking up the rest from reference TRBV29-1 and TRBJ1-1 gives the full variable domain: SAVISQKPSRDICQRGTSLTIQCQVDSQVTMMFWYRQQPGQSLTLIATANQGSEATYESGFVIDKFPISRPNLTFSTLTVSNMSPEDSSIYLCSVTEDLNTEAFFGQGTRLTVV.